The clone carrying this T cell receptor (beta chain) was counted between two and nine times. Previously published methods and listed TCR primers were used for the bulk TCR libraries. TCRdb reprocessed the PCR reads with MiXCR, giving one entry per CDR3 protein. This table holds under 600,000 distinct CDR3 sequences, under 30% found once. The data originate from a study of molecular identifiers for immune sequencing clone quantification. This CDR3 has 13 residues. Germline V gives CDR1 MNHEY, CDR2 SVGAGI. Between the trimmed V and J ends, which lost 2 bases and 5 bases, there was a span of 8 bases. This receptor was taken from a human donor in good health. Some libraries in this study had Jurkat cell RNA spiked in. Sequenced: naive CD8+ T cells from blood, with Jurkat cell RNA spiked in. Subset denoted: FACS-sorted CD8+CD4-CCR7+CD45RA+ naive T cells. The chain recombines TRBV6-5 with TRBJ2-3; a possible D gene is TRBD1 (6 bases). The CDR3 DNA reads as TGTGCCAGCAGTTACCTAGGGGGAGATACGCAGTATTTT. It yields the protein CASSYLGGDTQYF.